Given below is one TCR beta chain in context. Its specificity is not known. Primers: 60 Vbeta forward and 13 Jbeta reverse. The repertoire was sequenced with immunoSEQ multiplex PCR; TCRdb's copy has only in-frame clones and lacks some. The table includes more than 50,000 clones, more than 60% detected once. The data stem from a study of cytomegalovirus exposure and HLA in healthy donors. Study details: Findings of an earlier analysis included some 120 million unique TCR beta sequences from around 180 million T cells. Assignment to the Caucasian-associated ancestry cluster applied to around 76% of the 300 to 500 genotyped donors. Points from the study as a whole: Cytomegalovirus association was assigned to approximately 160 TCR beta chains.

This CDR3 comprises 18 residues. V dropped 0 bases and J dropped 0 bases, with 17 bases sitting between them. The germline V gene has CDR1 LNHNV and CDR2 YYDKDF (reference sequence). Donors were ostensibly healthy at sampling, although undocumented immune exposures were probable. The clonotype comes from a woman in her forties in good health and CMV-seropositive. V is TRBV15 and J is TRBJ1-2; D might be TRBD1 (5 bases). The sequenced sample was PBMCs. The DNA for the CDR3 is TGTGCCACCAGCAGAGATAACAGGCTATCCCTAGCTAACTATGGCTACACCTTC. Its translation is CATSRDNRLSLANYGYTF.